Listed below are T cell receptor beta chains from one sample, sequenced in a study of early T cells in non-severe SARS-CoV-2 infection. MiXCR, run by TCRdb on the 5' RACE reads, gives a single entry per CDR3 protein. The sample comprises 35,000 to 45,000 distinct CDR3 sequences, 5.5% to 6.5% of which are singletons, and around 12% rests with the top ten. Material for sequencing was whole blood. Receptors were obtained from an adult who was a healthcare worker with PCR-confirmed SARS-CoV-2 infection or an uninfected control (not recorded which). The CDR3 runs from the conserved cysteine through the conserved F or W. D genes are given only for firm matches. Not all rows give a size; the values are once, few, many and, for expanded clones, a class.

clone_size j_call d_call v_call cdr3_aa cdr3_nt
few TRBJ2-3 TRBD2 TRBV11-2 CASSLVPSGATDTQYF TGTGCCAGCAGCTTAGTGCCTAGCGGGGCCACAGATACGCAGTATTTT
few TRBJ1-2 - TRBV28 CASSRPRAGGGYTF TGTGCCAGCAGTCGTCCGAGGGCCGGTGGAGGCTACACCTTC
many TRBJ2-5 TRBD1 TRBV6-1 CASSPGQGETQYF TGTGCCAGCAGCCCAGGACAGGGAGAGACCCAGTACTTC
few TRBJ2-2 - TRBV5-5 CASSYPQGRDTGELFF TGTGCCAGCAGCTACCCACAGGGGAGGGACACCGGGGAGCTGTTTTTT
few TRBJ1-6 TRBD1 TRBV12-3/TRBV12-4 CASNLGQINSPLHF TGTGCCAGCAATTTGGGACAGATTAATTCACCCCTCCACTTT
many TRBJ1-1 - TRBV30 CAWSPDREAFF TGTGCCTGGAGTCCGGACAGAGAAGCTTTCTTT
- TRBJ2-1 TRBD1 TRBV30 CAWKGQAYNEQFF TGTGCCTGGAAAGGACAGGCCTACAATGAGCAGTTCTTC
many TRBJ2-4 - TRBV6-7 CASSQGRFRGIQYF TGTGCCAGCAGCCAAGGTCGATTTCGGGGCATTCAGTACTTC
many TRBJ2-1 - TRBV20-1 CSARGHLDDEQFF TGCAGTGCTAGAGGTCACCTCGACGATGAGCAGTTCTTC
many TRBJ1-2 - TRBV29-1 CSVRLARGYGYTF TGCAGCGTTCGGCTGGCGAGGGGCTATGGCTACACCTTC
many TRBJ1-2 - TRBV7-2 CASSPSGPLDGTYGYTF TGTGCCAGCAGCCCGTCCGGGCCCCTGGACGGGACCTATGGCTACACCTTC
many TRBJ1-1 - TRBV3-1 CASSQKGEAFF TGTGCCAGCAGCCAAAAGGGTGAAGCTTTCTTT
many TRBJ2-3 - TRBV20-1 CSARTGEGTDTQYF TGCAGTGCTAGAACGGGGGAAGGCACAGATACGCAGTATTTT
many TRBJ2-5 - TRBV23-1 CASSQSRF TGCGCCAGCAGTCAATCGAGGTTC
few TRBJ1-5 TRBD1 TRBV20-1 CSAQTGVDQPQHF TGCAGTGCTCAAACAGGGGTTGATCAGCCCCAGCATTTT
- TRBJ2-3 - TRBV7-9 CASSLAVLTDTQYF TGTGCCAGCAGCTTAGCTGTCCTCACAGATACGCAGTATTTT
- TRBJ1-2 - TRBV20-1 CSARTEVELGYTF TGCAGTGCTAGAACCGAGGTTGAGTTGGGCTACACCTTC
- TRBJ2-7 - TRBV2 CASRRPSEEQYF TGTGCCAGCAGGAGACCTTCGGAGGAGCAGTACTTC
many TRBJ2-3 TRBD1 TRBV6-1 CASSEGQGPDTQYF TGTGCCAGCAGTGAAGGACAGGGGCCAGATACGCAGTATTTT
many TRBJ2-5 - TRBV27 CASSFRGVETQYF TGTGCCAGCAGTTTTAGGGGGGTGGAGACCCAGTACTTC
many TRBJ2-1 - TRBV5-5 CASSLGQGPSEQFF TGTGCCAGCAGCTTGGGGCAGGGGCCCAGTGAGCAGTTCTTC